This is a list of T cell receptor beta chains from one sample in a study of cytotoxic CD8 clonotypes in ibrutinib-treated CLL. The assay was immunoSEQ multiplex PCR, and TCRdb's table has in-frame clones only and misses some. The sample includes about 250,000 clones, 70% of them seen just once. The sequences come from PBMCs, collected after 24 months of ibrutinib treatment. These receptors came from a human donor with chronic lymphocytic leukemia. Each CDR3 is given with its conserved first and last residue. D genes are given only for firm matches. Size tells how often a clone was seen (once, few, many) or the class of an expanded clone, and some rows leave it out.

clone size: NA
V gene: TRBV10-1
D gene: NA
J gene: TRBJ2-1
CDR3 DNA: TGCGCCAGCAGTGAGTCGACCGGAAGGAAGCAGTTCTTC
CDR3 protein: CASSESTGRKQFF

clone size: NA
V gene: TRBV25-1
D gene: NA
J gene: TRBJ2-7
CDR3 DNA: TGTGCCAGCAGTGAGACAAGGGAGTCACGCTACGAGCAGTACTTC
CDR3 protein: CASSETRESRYEQYF

clone size: few
V gene: TRBV4-1
D gene: TRBD1
J gene: TRBJ2-5
CDR3 DNA: TGCGCCAGCAGCCAAGATGGGACAGGCAAAGAGACCCAGTACTTC
CDR3 protein: CASSQDGTGKETQYF

clone size: NA
V gene: TRBV9
D gene: NA
J gene: TRBJ1-1
CDR3 DNA: TGTGCCAGCAGCGTGGAGCCACAGGGACGAACGACTGAAGCTTTCTTT
CDR3 protein: CASSVEPQGRTTEAFF

clone size: NA
V gene: TRBV6-6
D gene: NA
J gene: TRBJ2-7
CDR3 DNA: TGTGCCAGCAGACCCGCCGAGAAGGGGGTTAACCACGAGCAGTACTTC
CDR3 protein: CASRPAEKGVNHEQYF

clone size: few
V gene: TRBV27
D gene: TRBD2
J gene: TRBJ2-3
CDR3 DNA: TGTGCCAGCAGTTTGCTAGCGGGAAGGAATACGCAGTATTTT
CDR3 protein: CASSLLAGRNTQYF

clone size: NA
V gene: TRBV7-9
D gene: TRBD2
J gene: TRBJ2-1
CDR3 DNA: TGTGCCAGCAGCCCGACTAGCGTCAATGAGCAGTTCTTC
CDR3 protein: CASSPTSVNEQFF

clone size: few
V gene: TRBV19
D gene: TRBD1
J gene: TRBJ2-5
CDR3 DNA: TGTGCCAGTAGGGGGACAGGGAGAGGAGAGACCCAGTACTTC
CDR3 protein: CASRGTGRGETQYF

clone size: NA
V gene: TRBV5-1
D gene: NA
J gene: TRBJ2-3
CDR3 DNA: TGCGCCAGCAGCTTGGTTGGACGGGTTAGTGATACGCAGTATTTT
CDR3 protein: CASSLVGRVSDTQYF

clone size: NA
V gene: TRBV9
D gene: NA
J gene: TRBJ1-1
CDR3 DNA: TGTGCCAGCAGCGCCGCTCTCCTAACGGGACAGAACACTGAAGCTTTCTTT
CDR3 protein: CASSAALLTGQNTEAFF

clone size: few
V gene: TRBV7-6
D gene: NA
J gene: TRBJ1-2
CDR3 DNA: TGTGCCAGCAGCTCCCAAGGGACGCTGAGTAACTATGGCTACACCTTC
CDR3 protein: CASSSQGTLSNYGYTF

clone size: NA
V gene: TRBV11-1
D gene: NA
J gene: TRBJ2-6
CDR3 DNA: TGTGCCAGCAGTCTCCAAACAGGGTCCTCTGGGGCCAACGTCCTGACTTTC
CDR3 protein: CASSLQTGSSGANVLTF

clone size: NA
V gene: TRBV7-9
D gene: NA
J gene: TRBJ1-2
CDR3 DNA: TGTGCCAGCAGCTTAGACCAAAACGTCATCTATGGCTACACCTTC
CDR3 protein: CASSLDQNVIYGYTF

clone size: NA
V gene: TRBV29-1
D gene: TRBD1
J gene: TRBJ1-1
CDR3 DNA: TGCAGCGTTGAAACAGGGGGAGCTTTCTTT
CDR3 protein: CSVETGGAFF

clone size: NA
V gene: TRBV7-3
D gene: NA
J gene: TRBJ2-3
CDR3 DNA: TGTGCCAGCAGCTTACGAGGGCTATCTTACACAGATACGCAGTATTTT
CDR3 protein: CASSLRGLSYTDTQYF

clone size: NA
V gene: TRBV4-2
D gene: NA
J gene: TRBJ2-7
CDR3 DNA: TGTGCCAGCAGCCAGGAACCGATCCCGGGGCTCTCCTACGAGCAGTACTTC
CDR3 protein: CASSQEPIPGLSYEQYF

clone size: NA
V gene: TRBV19
D gene: TRBD1
J gene: TRBJ2-1
CDR3 DNA: TGTGCCAGTAGCCATGGACAGGGGCCCTACAATGAGCAGTTCTTC
CDR3 protein: CASSHGQGPYNEQFF

clone size: NA
V gene: TRBV9
D gene: NA
J gene: TRBJ2-1
CDR3 DNA: TGTGCCAGCAGCGTTGTTGGAGATGGGTCCAATGAGCAGTTCTTC
CDR3 protein: CASSVVGDGSNEQFF

clone size: NA
V gene: TRBV5-6
D gene: TRBD2
J gene: TRBJ2-7
CDR3 DNA: TGTGCCAGCAGCTTGCTAAGTGCGGGACTAGCGGGATACGAGCAGTACTTC
CDR3 protein: CASSLLSAGLAGYEQYF

clone size: NA
V gene: TRBV13
D gene: NA
J gene: TRBJ2-7
CDR3 DNA: TGTGCCAGCAGCCCCCACAGACAGGCCTACGAGCAGTACTTC
CDR3 protein: CASSPHRQAYEQYF

clone size: NA
V gene: TRBV29-1
D gene: NA
J gene: TRBJ2-1
CDR3 DNA: TGCAGCGTTGTTATTCGGAATGAGCAGTTCTTC
CDR3 protein: CSVVIRNEQFF

clone size: few
V gene: TRBV5-1
D gene: NA
J gene: TRBJ2-3
CDR3 DNA: TGCGCCAGCAGCTTGGGCTCCGCGACTAGCACAGATACGCAGTATTTT
CDR3 protein: CASSLGSATSTDTQYF

clone size: NA
V gene: TRBV7-6
D gene: NA
J gene: TRBJ2-7
CDR3 DNA: TGTGCCAGCAGCTTTAAAGGCGGCAGCTACGAGCAGTACTTC
CDR3 protein: CASSFKGGSYEQYF

clone size: few
V gene: TRBV11-2
D gene: NA
J gene: TRBJ2-1
CDR3 DNA: TGTGCCAGCAGCTTAAGACTAGTGGGGGGAAACAATGAGCAGTTCTTC
CDR3 protein: CASSLRLVGGNNEQFF

clone size: NA
V gene: TRBV18
D gene: NA
J gene: TRBJ1-3
CDR3 DNA: TGTGCCAGCTCACCACCGGCTGTCTCTGGAAACACCATATATTTT
CDR3 protein: CASSPPAVSGNTIYF

clone size: NA
V gene: TRBV6-6
D gene: NA
J gene: TRBJ2-7
CDR3 DNA: TGTGCCAGCAGTTACTCGACAGCGTCCGAGCAGTACTTC
CDR3 protein: CASSYSTASEQYF

clone size: few
V gene: TRBV28
D gene: NA
J gene: TRBJ2-7
CDR3 DNA: TGTGCCAGCAGAGGGGTCTACGAGCAGTACTTC
CDR3 protein: CASRGVYEQYF

clone size: NA
V gene: TRBV7-3
D gene: NA
J gene: TRBJ2-1
CDR3 DNA: TGTGCCAGCAGCTTAGGGGAATACAATGAGCAGTTCTTC
CDR3 protein: CASSLGEYNEQFF

clone size: NA
V gene: TRBV5-6
D gene: NA
J gene: TRBJ2-2
CDR3 DNA: TGTGCCAGCAGCTTTCAGGGTGCGACCGGGGAGCTGTTTTTT
CDR3 protein: CASSFQGATGELFF

clone size: NA
V gene: TRBV5-1
D gene: NA
J gene: TRBJ1-6
CDR3 DNA: TGCGCCAGCAGCGCAAACAATTCACCCCTCCACTTT
CDR3 protein: CASSANNSPLHF

clone size: few
V gene: TRBV5-4
D gene: NA
J gene: TRBJ1-3
CDR3 DNA: TGTGCCAGCAGCCCAAGGGGGAACGGAAACACCATATATTTT
CDR3 protein: CASSPRGNGNTIYF

clone size: few
V gene: TRBV29-1
D gene: TRBD1
J gene: TRBJ1-2
CDR3 DNA: TGCAGCGTAGCTGGGACAGCATATGGCTACACCTTC
CDR3 protein: CSVAGTAYGYTF

clone size: NA
V gene: TRBV5-7
D gene: NA
J gene: TRBJ2-1
CDR3 DNA: TGTGCCAGCAGCTTGCCAAAACCCGGGACATGTAATGAGCAGTTCTTC
CDR3 protein: CASSLPKPGTCNEQFF

clone size: many
V gene: TRBV7-3
D gene: NA
J gene: TRBJ2-5
CDR3 DNA: TGTGCCAGCAGCCGGACAGATCAAGAGACCCAGTACTTC
CDR3 protein: CASSRTDQETQYF

clone size: once
V gene: TRBV18
D gene: NA
J gene: TRBJ2-1
CDR3 DNA: TGTGCCAGCTCACCAACCATTGGATCAGGGGCTGAGCAGTTCTTC
CDR3 protein: CASSPTIGSGAEQFF

clone size: NA
V gene: TRBV20-1
D gene: NA
J gene: TRBJ1-2
CDR3 DNA: TGCAGTGCTAGTCATAACTATGGCTACACCTTC
CDR3 protein: CSASHNYGYTF

clone size: NA
V gene: TRBV18
D gene: NA
J gene: TRBJ1-2
CDR3 DNA: TGTGCCAGCGCCACCAGGACAGATCATTATGGCTACACCTTC
CDR3 protein: CASATRTDHYGYTF

clone size: few
V gene: TRBV28
D gene: NA
J gene: TRBJ2-7
CDR3 DNA: TGTGCCAGCAGTTCCTTGGCGGAGCAGTACTTC
CDR3 protein: CASSSLAEQYF

clone size: NA
V gene: TRBV6-6
D gene: NA
J gene: TRBJ1-5
CDR3 DNA: TGTGCCAGCAGGGGACACAAAAATCAGCCCCAGCATTTT
CDR3 protein: CASRGHKNQPQHF

clone size: NA
V gene: TRBV29-1
D gene: NA
J gene: TRBJ1-4
CDR3 DNA: TGCAGCGTTTGGCAGGGTGGAGAAAAACTGTTTTTT
CDR3 protein: CSVWQGGEKLFF

clone size: NA
V gene: TRBV7-9
D gene: NA
J gene: TRBJ1-1
CDR3 DNA: TGTGCCAGCAGCTTCGGAACAGGGTATAGTCGGACTGAAGCTTTCTTT
CDR3 protein: CASSFGTGYSRTEAFF

clone size: NA
V gene: TRBV19
D gene: NA
J gene: TRBJ1-1
CDR3 DNA: TGTGCCAGTAGTATGCGTTACACTGAAGCTTTCTTT
CDR3 protein: CASSMRYTEAFF

clone size: NA
V gene: TRBV28
D gene: NA
J gene: TRBJ2-7
CDR3 DNA: TGTGCCAGCACCCCCCGGGACATCTCCTACGAGCAGTACTTC
CDR3 protein: CASTPRDISYEQYF

clone size: NA
V gene: TRBV6-1
D gene: NA
J gene: TRBJ2-7
CDR3 DNA: TGTGCCAGCAGTGATTCCCTATTTACAGGGCCCTATGGGTTCTACGAGCAGTACTTC
CDR3 protein: CASSDSLFTGPYGFYEQYF

clone size: NA
V gene: TRBV28
D gene: NA
J gene: TRBJ1-5
CDR3 DNA: TGTGCCAGCAGTTTTGGGAACAGGAATGACAATCAGCCCCAGCATTTT
CDR3 protein: CASSFGNRNDNQPQHF

clone size: few
V gene: TRBV27
D gene: NA
J gene: TRBJ2-7
CDR3 DNA: TGTGCCAGCAGGGAAGACAGTCTGAACGAGCAGTACTTC
CDR3 protein: CASREDSLNEQYF

clone size: NA
V gene: TRBV5-1
D gene: TRBD2
J gene: TRBJ2-7
CDR3 DNA: TGCGCCAGCAGCCCAGGAGGGGCGGGAGCTTACGAGCAGTACTTC
CDR3 protein: CASSPGGAGAYEQYF

clone size: NA
V gene: TRBV7-9
D gene: NA
J gene: TRBJ1-1
CDR3 DNA: TGTGCCAGCAGCTTAGCACGGGTTGAAGCTTTCTTT
CDR3 protein: CASSLARVEAFF

clone size: NA
V gene: TRBV19
D gene: NA
J gene: TRBJ1-5
CDR3 DNA: TGTGCCAGTAGTATTTTGAGCGGAATAAGAGGCAATCAGCCCCAGCATTTT
CDR3 protein: CASSILSGIRGNQPQHF

clone size: few
V gene: TRBV2
D gene: NA
J gene: TRBJ2-1
CDR3 DNA: TGTGCCAGCAGTGAGGTAGGGCAAGGCAATTACGAGCAGTTCTTC
CDR3 protein: CASSEVGQGNYEQFF

clone size: NA
V gene: TRBV5-1
D gene: NA
J gene: TRBJ2-1
CDR3 DNA: TGCGCCAGCAGCTTGGAGGAGCGGAGCTCCTACAATGAGCAGTTCTTC
CDR3 protein: CASSLEERSSYNEQFF

clone size: NA
V gene: TRBV29-1
D gene: NA
J gene: TRBJ2-5
CDR3 DNA: TGCAGCGTTCGGACAGAAGAGACCCAGTACTTC
CDR3 protein: CSVRTEETQYF

clone size: NA
V gene: TRBV28
D gene: NA
J gene: TRBJ2-7
CDR3 DNA: TGTGCCAGCAGTACTCCGAGGCGGCGCGAGCAGTACTTC
CDR3 protein: CASSTPRRREQYF

clone size: few
V gene: TRBV6-1
D gene: TRBD1
J gene: TRBJ1-3
CDR3 DNA: TGTGCCAGCCAAGAACAGGGGGCAGGTGGAAACACCATATATTTT
CDR3 protein: CASQEQGAGGNTIYF

clone size: NA
V gene: TRBV28
D gene: TRBD1
J gene: TRBJ1-2
CDR3 DNA: TGTGCCAGCAGTTGGTGGGACAGGAGTGGCGGCTACACCTTC
CDR3 protein: CASSWWDRSGGYTF

clone size: NA
V gene: TRBV28
D gene: TRBD1
J gene: TRBJ2-6
CDR3 DNA: TGTGCCAGCAGCCCGGGACAGGGAAAATCTGGGGCCAACGTCCTGACTTTC
CDR3 protein: CASSPGQGKSGANVLTF